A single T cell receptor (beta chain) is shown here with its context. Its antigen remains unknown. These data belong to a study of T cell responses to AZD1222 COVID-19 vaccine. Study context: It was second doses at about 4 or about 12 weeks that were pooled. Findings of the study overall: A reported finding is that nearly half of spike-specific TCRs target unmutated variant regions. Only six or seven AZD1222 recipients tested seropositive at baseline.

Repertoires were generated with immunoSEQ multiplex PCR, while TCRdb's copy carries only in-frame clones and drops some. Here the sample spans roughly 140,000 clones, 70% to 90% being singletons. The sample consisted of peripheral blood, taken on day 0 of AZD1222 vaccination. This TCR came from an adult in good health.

CDR3 bases: TGTGCCAGCAGTCTTGGACAGGGGTATGCTGACACTGAAGCTTTCTTT. It encodes CASSLGQGYADTEAFF. The genes are TRBV27 and TRBJ1-1, with TRBD1 matching over 9 bases. The V gene's germline CDR1 is MNHEY and CDR2 SMNVEV (reference sequence). The trim removed 5 bases at V and 3 bases at J, leaving 10 bases unmatched. The CDR3 consists of 16 residues.